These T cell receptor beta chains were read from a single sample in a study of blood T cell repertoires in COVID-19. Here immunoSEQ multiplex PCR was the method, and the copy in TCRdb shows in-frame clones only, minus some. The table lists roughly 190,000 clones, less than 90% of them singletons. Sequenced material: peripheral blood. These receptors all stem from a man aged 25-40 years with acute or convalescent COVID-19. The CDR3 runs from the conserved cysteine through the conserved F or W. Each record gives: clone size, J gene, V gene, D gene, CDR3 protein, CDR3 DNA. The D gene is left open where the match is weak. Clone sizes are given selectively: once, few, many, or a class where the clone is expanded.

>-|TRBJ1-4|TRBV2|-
CASRWGGPFAKTNEKLFF
TGTGCCAGCAGATGGGGGGGGCCGTTTGCTAAGACTAATGAAAAACTGTTTTTT
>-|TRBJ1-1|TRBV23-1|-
CASSHTEGHPNTEAFF
TGCGCCAGCAGTCACACGGAAGGACACCCGAACACTGAAGCTTTCTTT
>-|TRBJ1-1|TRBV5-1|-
CASTLGEVSEAFF
TGCGCCAGCACCCTTGGAGAAGTTTCTGAAGCTTTCTTT
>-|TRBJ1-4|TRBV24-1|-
CATSGTRSEKLFF
TGTGCCACCTCCGGGACACGAAGTGAAAAACTGTTTTTT
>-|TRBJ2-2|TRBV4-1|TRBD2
CASSQETSGGAHGELFF
TGCGCCAGCAGCCAAGAGACTAGCGGGGGGGCCCACGGGGAGCTGTTTTTT
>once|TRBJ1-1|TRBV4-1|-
CASRGLQNTEAFF
TGCGCCAGCAGGGGACTCCAGAACACTGAAGCTTTCTTT
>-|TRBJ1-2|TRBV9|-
CASSVDAGGRNYGYTF
TGTGCCAGCAGCGTAGATGCCGGGGGACGGAACTATGGCTACACCTTC
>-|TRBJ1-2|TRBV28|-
CASSPIPGYGYTF
TGTGCCAGCAGTCCAATCCCGGGGTATGGCTACACCTTC
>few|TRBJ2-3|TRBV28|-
CASRGSGNVADTQYF
TGTGCCAGCCGGGGGTCGGGAAATGTCGCAGATACGCAGTATTTT
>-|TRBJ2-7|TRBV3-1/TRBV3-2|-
CASAEKGVDEQYF
TGTGCCAGCGCGGAAAAAGGGGTGGACGAGCAGTACTTC
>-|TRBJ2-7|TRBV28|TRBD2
CASSPSGTLGYEQYF
TGTGCCAGCAGCCCTAGCGGGACCTTGGGGTACGAGCAGTACTTC
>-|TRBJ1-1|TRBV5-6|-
CASSLRQGYTEAFF
TGTGCCAGCAGCTTGCGGCAGGGTTACACTGAAGCTTTCTTT
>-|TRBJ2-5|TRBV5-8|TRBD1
CASSVQGQGETQYF
TGTGCCAGCAGCGTACAGGGGCAGGGAGAGACCCAGTACTTC
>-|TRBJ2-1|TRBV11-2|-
CASSLSSYNEQFF
TGTGCCAGCAGCCTAAGCTCCTACAATGAGCAGTTCTTC
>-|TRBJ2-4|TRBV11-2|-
CASSLGNGRGNIQYF
TGTGCCAGCAGCTTAGGGAACGGGAGAGGGAACATTCAGTACTTC
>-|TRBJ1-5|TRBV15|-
CATSPEQDSNFRPQHF
TGTGCCACCAGCCCTGAGCAGGACAGTAACTTTCGGCCCCAGCATTTT
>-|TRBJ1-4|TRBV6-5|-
CASSYSGGKLFF
TGTGCCAGCAGTTACTCAGGGGGAAAACTGTTTTTT
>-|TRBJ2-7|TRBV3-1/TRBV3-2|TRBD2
CASSLTSGGDEQYF
TGTGCCAGCAGCTTAACTAGCGGGGGGGACGAGCAGTACTTC
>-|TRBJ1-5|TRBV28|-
CASSPRGGGNQPQHF
TGTGCCAGCAGCCCCCGGGGGGGAGGCAATCAGCCCCAGCATTTT
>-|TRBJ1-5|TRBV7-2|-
CASSLAWGLTQPQHF
TGTGCCAGCAGCTTAGCGTGGGGGCTAACGCAGCCCCAGCATTTT
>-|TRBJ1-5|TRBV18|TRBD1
CASALSRDRGNQPQHF
TGTGCCAGCGCCCTGTCCCGGGACAGGGGCAATCAGCCCCAGCATTTT
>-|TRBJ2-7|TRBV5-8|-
CASSLGLLRGYEQYF
TGTGCCAGCAGCTTGGGACTCCTTCGGGGCTACGAGCAGTACTTC
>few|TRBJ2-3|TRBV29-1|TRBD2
CSVDRTSATDTQYF
TGCAGCGTTGACCGGACTAGCGCCACAGATACGCAGTATTTT